This T cell receptor (beta chain) originates from a study of shared clonotypes between healthy human individuals. Clones were read by immunoSEQ multiplex PCR, and TCRdb kept only the in-frame ones, dropping some. Here the sample spans about 1,500,000 clones, around 97% being singletons. This CDR3 has 14 amino acids. CDR1 and CDR2 (germline): SGHRS, YFSETQ. Trimming removed 4 bases from V and 6 bases from J, with 15 bases in between. Broader study findings: Enrolling few donors narrowed the genetic and exposure-history diversity that was represented. Sample collection involved blood only; tissue repertoires are likely different.

A note on this clone: The antigen is undetermined.

Sequenced: naive CD4+ T cells sorted from blood. As for subset: CD45RA+ positively selected. The rearrangement uses TRBV5-1 and TRBJ2-3; tentatively, D is TRBD1 (6 bases). The receptor was isolated from a man aged 25 to 40 in good health. CDR3 in DNA: TGCGCCAGCAGCAATCAGGGGATCACGGATACGCAGTATTTT. Its translation: CASSNQGITDTQYF.